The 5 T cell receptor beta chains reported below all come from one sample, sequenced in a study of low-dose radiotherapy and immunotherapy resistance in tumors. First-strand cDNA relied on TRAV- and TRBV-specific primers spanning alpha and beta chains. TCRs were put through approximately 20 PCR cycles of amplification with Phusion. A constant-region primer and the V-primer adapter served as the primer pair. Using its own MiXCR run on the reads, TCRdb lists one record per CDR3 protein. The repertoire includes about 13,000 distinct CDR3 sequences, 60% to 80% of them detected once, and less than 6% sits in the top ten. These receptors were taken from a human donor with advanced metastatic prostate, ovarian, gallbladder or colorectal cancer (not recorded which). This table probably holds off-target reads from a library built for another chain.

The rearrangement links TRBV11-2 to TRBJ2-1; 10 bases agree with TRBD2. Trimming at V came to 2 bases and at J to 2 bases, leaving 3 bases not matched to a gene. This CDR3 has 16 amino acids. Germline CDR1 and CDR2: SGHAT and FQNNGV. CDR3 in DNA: TGTGCCAGCAGCTTATTAGCGGGGGGCCCCTACAATGAGCAGTTCTTC. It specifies CASSLLAGGPYNEQFF.

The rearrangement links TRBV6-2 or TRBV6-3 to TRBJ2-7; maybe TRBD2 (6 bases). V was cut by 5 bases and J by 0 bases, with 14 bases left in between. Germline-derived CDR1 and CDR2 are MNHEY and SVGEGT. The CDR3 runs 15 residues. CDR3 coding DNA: TGTGCCAGCAGTGAAGCGGGCGGAACCTCCTACGAGCAGTACTTC. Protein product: CASSEAGGTSYEQYF.

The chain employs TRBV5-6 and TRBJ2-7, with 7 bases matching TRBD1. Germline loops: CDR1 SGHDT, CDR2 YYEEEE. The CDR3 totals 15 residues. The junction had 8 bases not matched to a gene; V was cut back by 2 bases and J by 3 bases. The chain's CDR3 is CASSLGDSLYYEQYF. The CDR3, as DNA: TGTGCCAGCAGCTTAGGGGACAGCCTTTACTACGAGCAGTACTTC.

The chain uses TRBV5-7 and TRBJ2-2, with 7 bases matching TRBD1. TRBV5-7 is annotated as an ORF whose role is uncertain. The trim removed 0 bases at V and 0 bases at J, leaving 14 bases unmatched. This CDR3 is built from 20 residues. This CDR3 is CASSLARGLMTNANTGELFF. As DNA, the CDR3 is TGTGCCAGCAGCTTGGCCAGGGGGTTGATGACTAACGCGAACACCGGGGAGCTGTTTTTT.

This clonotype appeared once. The CDR3 DNA follows: TGCAGCGGGAGCGGGTTCTACAATGAGCAGTTCTTC. The encoded protein is CSGSGFYNEQFF. V is TRBV29-1 and J is TRBJ2-1, with a weak D call TRBD2 (6 bases). CDR1 is SQVTM and CDR2 is ANQGSEA in the germline V gene. This CDR3 is 12 amino acids long. Between the trimmed V and J ends, which lost 7 bases and 3 bases, there was a span of 10 bases.